In its sample, the clone carrying this TCR beta chain was seen many times. Its antigen is unknown. Per sequencing run, 15-18 subjects together gave over 190 million TCR-beta sequences. TCRdb analysed the 5' RACE reads with MiXCR anew, one entry per CDR3 protein. The data show under 80,000 distinct CDR3 sequences, roughly 9% seen once. The sample is drawn from a study of neurological immune-mediated disorders. 2 million PBMCs stored at -80 C were the source of the unsorted libraries. There are 15 residues in the CDR3. Trimming at V came to 5 bases and at J to 0 bases, leaving 3 bases not matched to a gene. Germline CDR1 DFQATT, CDR2 SNEGSKA (reference sequence). Study-level findings and limits: HTLV-1-associated myelopathy showed the most TCR clonal expansion; multiple sclerosis the least, below healthy controls. Sharing of CDR3 amino acid sequences among expanded clones across subjects was absent, suggesting private repertoires in all groups.

This receptor was obtained from a man aged 45-65 years in good health. The chain uses TRBV20-1 and TRBJ2-3, with 12 bases matching TRBD2. Material: PBMCs. CDR3 sequence reads: CSASGTSGSTDTQYF. CDR3 in DNA: TGCAGTGCTTCCGGGACTAGCGGGAGCACAGATACGCAGTATTTT.